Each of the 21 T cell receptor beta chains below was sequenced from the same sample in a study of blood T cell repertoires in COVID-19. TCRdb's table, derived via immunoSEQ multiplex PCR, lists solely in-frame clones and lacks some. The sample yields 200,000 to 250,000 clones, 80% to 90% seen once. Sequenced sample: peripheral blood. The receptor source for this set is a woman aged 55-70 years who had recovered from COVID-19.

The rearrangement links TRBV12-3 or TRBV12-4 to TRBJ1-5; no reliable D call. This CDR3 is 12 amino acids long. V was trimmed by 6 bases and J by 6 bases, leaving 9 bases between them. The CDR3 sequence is CASSFPGQPQHF. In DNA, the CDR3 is TGTGCCAGCAGCTTTCCAGGTCAGCCCCAGCATTTT.

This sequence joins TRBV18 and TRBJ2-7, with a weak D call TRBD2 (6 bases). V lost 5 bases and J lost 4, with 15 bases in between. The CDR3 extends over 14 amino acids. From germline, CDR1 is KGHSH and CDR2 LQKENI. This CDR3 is CASSGGQGVYEQYF. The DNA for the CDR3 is TGTGCCAGCTCAGGAGGGCAGGGTGTGTACGAGCAGTACTTC.

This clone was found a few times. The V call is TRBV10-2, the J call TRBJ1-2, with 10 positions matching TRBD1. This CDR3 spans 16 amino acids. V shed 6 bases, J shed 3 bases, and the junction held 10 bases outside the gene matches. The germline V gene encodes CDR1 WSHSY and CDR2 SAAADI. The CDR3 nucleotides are TGCGCCAGCAGCGGTACTTGGACAGGGGGAGACTATGGCTACACCTTC. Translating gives CASSGTWTGGDYGYTF.

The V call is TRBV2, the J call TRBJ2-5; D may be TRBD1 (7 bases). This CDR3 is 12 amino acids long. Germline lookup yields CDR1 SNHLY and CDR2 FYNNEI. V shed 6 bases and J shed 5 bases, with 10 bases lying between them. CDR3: CASRAGGETQYF. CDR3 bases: TGTGCCAGCAGAGCAGGGGGGGAGACCCAGTACTTC.

CDR3 loop: CASSQNRVGTEAFF. As DNA, the CDR3 is TGCGCCAGCAGCCAAAACAGGGTGGGCACTGAAGCTTTCTTT. The rearrangement joins TRBV4-3 to TRBJ1-1, with TRBD1 as a possible D gene (6 bases). Germline-derived CDR1 and CDR2 are LGHNA and YSLEER. The CDR3 sequence is 14 residues long. V was shortened by 2 bases and J by 4 bases, with 11 bases between the two germline ends.

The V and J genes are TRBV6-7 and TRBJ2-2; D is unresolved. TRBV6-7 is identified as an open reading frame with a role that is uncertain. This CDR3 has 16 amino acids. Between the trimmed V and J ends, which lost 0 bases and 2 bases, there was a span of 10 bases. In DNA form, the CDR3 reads TGTGCCAGCAGTTACTCGTTCGCCAGAAACACCGGGGAGCTGTTTTTT. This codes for CASSYSFARNTGELFF.

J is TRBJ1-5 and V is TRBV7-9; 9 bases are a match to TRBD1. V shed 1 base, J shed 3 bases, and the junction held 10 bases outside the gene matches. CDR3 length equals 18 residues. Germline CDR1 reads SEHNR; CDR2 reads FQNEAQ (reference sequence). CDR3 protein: CASSLGSGQGIFNQPQHF. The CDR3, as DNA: TGTGCCAGCAGCTTAGGATCTGGACAGGGGATCTTCAATCAGCCCCAGCATTTT.

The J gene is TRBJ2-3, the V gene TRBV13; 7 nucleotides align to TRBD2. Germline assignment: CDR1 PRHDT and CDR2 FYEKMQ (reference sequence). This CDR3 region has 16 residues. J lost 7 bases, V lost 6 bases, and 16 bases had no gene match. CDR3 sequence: CASRLRLARLGHTQYF. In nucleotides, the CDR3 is TGTGCCAGCAGACTCCGACTAGCTAGGCTCGGGCATACGCAGTATTTT.

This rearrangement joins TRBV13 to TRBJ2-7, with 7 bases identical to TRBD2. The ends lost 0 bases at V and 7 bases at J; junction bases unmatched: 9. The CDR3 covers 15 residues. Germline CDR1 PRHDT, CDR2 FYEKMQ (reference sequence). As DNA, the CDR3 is TGTGCCAGCAGCTTAGGGACTAGCCATTCACAGGAGCAGTACTTC. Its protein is CASSLGTSHSQEQYF.

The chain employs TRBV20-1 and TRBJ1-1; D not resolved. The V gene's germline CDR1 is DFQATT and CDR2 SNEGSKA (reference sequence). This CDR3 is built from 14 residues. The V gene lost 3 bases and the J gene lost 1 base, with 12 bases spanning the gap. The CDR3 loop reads CSASGVAGNTEAFF. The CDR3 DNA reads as TGCAGTGCTAGTGGTGTGGCAGGGAACACTGAAGCTTTCTTT.

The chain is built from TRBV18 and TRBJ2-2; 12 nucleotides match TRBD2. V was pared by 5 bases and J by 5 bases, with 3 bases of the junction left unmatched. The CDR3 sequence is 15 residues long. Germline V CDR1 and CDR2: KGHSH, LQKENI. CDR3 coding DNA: TGTGCCAGCTCAACTAGCGGGGGGCAAACCGGGGAGCTGTTTTTT. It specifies CASSTSGGQTGELFF.

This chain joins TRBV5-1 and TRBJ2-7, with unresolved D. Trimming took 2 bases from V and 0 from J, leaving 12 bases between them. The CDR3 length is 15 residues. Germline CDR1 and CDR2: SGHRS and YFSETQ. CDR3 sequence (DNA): TGCGCCAGCAGCTTCGGTCTCCCCGGCTCCTACGAGCAGTACTTC. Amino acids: CASSFGLPGSYEQYF.

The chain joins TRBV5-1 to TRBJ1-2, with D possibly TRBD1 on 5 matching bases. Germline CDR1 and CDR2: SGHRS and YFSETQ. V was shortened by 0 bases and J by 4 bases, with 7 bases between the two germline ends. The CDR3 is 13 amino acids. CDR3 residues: CASSLAQVYGYTF. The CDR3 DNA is TGCGCCAGCAGCTTGGCACAGGTCTATGGCTACACCTTC.

The CDR3 DNA sequence: TGTGCCAGTAGTAGGACAGGGACGGCAGATACGCAGTATTTT. Translated, it gives CASSRTGTADTQYF. The V gene is TRBV19, the J gene TRBJ2-3; TRBD1 aligns across 8 bases. The trim removed 4 bases at V and 4 bases at J, leaving 4 bases unmatched. The germline CDR1 and CDR2 sequences are LNHDA and SQIVND (reference sequence). The CDR3 is made up of 14 amino acids. Complete variable domain (other parts from reference TRBV19 and TRBJ2-3): DGGITQSPKYLFRKEGQNVTLSCEQNLNHDAMYWYRQDPGQGLRLIYYSQIVNDFQKGDIAEGYSVSREKKESFPLTVTSAQKNPTAFYLCASSRTGTADTQYFGPGTRLTVL.

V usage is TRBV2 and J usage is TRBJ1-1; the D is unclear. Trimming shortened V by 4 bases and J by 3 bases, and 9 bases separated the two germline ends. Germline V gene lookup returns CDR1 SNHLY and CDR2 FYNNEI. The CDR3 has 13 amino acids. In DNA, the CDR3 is TGTGCCAGCAGTGGGGAGCTGGACACTGAAGCTTTCTTT. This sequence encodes CASSGELDTEAFF.

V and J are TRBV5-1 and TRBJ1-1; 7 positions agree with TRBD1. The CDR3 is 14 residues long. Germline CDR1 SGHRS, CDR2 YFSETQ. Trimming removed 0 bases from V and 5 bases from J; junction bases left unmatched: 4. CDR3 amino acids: CASSLGQGETEAFF. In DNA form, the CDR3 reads TGCGCCAGCAGCTTGGGACAGGGTGAGACTGAAGCTTTCTTT.

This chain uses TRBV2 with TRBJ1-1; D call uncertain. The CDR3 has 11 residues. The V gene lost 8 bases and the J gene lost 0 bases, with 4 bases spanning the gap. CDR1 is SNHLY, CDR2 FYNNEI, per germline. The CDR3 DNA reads TGTGCCAGCGGAGTGAACACTGAAGCTTTCTTT. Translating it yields CASGVNTEAFF.

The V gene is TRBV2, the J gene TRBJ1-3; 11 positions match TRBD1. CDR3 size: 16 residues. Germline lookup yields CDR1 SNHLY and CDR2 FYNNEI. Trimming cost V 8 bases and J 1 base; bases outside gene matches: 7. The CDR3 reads CASARTGGASGNTIYF. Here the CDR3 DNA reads TGTGCCAGCGCACGGACAGGGGGCGCTTCTGGAAACACCATATATTTT.

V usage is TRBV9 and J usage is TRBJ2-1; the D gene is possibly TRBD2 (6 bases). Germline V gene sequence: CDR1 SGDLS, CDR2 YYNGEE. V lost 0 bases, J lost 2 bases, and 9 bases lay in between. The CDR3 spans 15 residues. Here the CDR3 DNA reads TGTGCCAGCAGCGTAGGCGGGGTCGCCTACAATGAGCAGTTCTTC. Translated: CASSVGGVAYNEQFF. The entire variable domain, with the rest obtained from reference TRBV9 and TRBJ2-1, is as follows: DSGVTQTPKHLITATGQRVTLRCSPRSGDLSVYWYQQSLDQGLQFLIQYYNGEERAKGNILERFSAQQFPDLHSELNLSSLELGDSALYFCASSVGGVAYNEQFFGPGTRLTVL.

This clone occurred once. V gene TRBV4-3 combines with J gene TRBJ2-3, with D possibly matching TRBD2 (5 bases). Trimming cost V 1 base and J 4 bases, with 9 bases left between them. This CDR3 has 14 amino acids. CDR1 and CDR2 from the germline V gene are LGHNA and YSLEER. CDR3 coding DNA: TGCGCCAGCAGCCAAGGCAGAGCGGCAGATACGCAGTATTTT. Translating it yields CASSQGRAADTQYF.

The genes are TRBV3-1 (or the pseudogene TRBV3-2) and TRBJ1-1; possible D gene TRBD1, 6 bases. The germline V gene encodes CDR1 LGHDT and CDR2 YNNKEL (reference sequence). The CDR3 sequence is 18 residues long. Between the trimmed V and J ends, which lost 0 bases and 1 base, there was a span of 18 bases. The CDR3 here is CASSQDQQGPFGNTEAFF. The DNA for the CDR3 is TGTGCCAGCAGCCAAGATCAGCAGGGGCCTTTCGGGAACACTGAAGCTTTCTTT.